These 18 T cell receptor beta chains share one sample of origin, sequenced in a study of T cells in Graves' hyperthyroidism and ophthalmopathy. TCR beta CDR3 regions were amplified from RNA transcripts. TCR CDR3 regions were first amplified by RT-PCR with HTBI primers. TCRdb re-derived calls from the multiplex PCR reads in MiXCR, one entry per CDR3 protein. The table shows about 400,000 distinct CDR3 sequences, with about 15% occurring only once. The specimen sequenced was blood. The receptor source for this set is a woman under 40 with Graves' hyperthyroidism.

As concerns this clonotype: Relative to the germline gene, one junction end is altered; a read error may explain this. The genes are TRBV5-1 and TRBJ1-1, with a possible D match to TRBD1 (6 bases). The CDR3 spans 14 residues. CDR1 is SGHRS and CDR2 is YFSETQ in the germline V gene. The CDR3: CASSGWTVNTEAFF. Written as DNA, the CDR3 is TGCGCCAGCAGCGGGTGGACAGTGAATACTGAAGCTTTCTTT.

The genes are TRBV20-1 and TRBJ2-7; 9 nucleotides match TRBD2. This CDR3 spans 16 amino acids. Trimming at V came to 0 bases and at J to 0 bases, leaving 6 bases not matched to a gene. Germline V CDR1 and CDR2: DFQATT, SNEGSKA (reference sequence). CDR3 protein: CSARDPYSGSSYEQYF. The CDR3 nucleotides read TGCAGTGCTAGAGATCCCTATAGCGGGAGCTCCTACGAGCAGTACTTC.

CDR3 sequence (DNA): TGTGCCTGGAACGCCCAGCGGCCCACCGGGGAGCTGTTTTTT. It translates to CAWNAQRPTGELFF. The chain joins TRBV30 to TRBJ2-2; D perhaps matches TRBD2 (5 bases). V was cut by 4 bases and J by 4 bases, with 13 bases left in between. Germline CDR1 is GTSNPN and CDR2 is SVGIG (reference sequence). The CDR3 extends over 14 amino acids.

Ten or more counts support this clonotype. Here the CDR3 DNA reads TGTGCCAGCAACCCTCCGGGGGGACAAGAGACCCAGTACTTC. This sequence encodes CASNPPGGQETQYF. The chain recombines TRBV28 with TRBJ2-5; 7 bases are a match to TRBD2. Germline CDR1 MDHEN, CDR2 SYDVKM. CDR3 length equals 14 residues. V was pared by 7 bases and J by 2 bases, with 7 bases of the junction left unmatched.

This rearrangement joins TRBV5-1 to TRBJ1-4; D unclear. The CDR3 extends over 14 amino acids. In germline, CDR1 is SGHRS, CDR2 YFSETQ. Trimming stripped 4 bases from V and 5 bases from J, with 12 bases between. The CDR3 here is CASSQSGENEKLFF. CDR3 sequence (DNA): TGCGCCAGCAGCCAGTCGGGAGAGAATGAAAAACTGTTTTTT.

This clonotype was counted a few times. The chain recombines TRBV6-2 or TRBV6-3 with TRBJ1-5; the D gene is possibly TRBD1 (5 bases). V was shortened by 2 bases and J by 0 bases, with 14 bases between the two germline ends. This CDR3 region has 17 residues. Germline CDR1 MNHEY, CDR2 SVGEGT. The CDR3 DNA is TGTGCCAGCAGTTACACAGCTGGGACGGCTAGCAATCAGCCCCAGCATTTT. It translates to CASSYTAGTASNQPQHF.

This clonotype was detected ten times or more. The chain recombines TRBV3-1 with TRBJ2-3; possible D gene TRBD2, 6 bases. Germline V gene data show CDR1 as LGHDT and CDR2 as YNNKEL (reference sequence). CDR3 size: 16 residues. Trimming took off 2 bases at V and 1 base at J, with 13 bases between the two ends. CDR3 in DNA: TGTGCCAGCAGCCAACACCTAGGCGGGGGCACAGATACGCAGTATTTT. Translating gives CASSQHLGGGTDTQYF.

The chain recombines TRBV4-1 with TRBJ2-7; a weak D match, TRBD2 (5 bases). The CDR3 length is 15 residues. V was shortened by 1 base and J by 4 bases, with 14 bases between the two germline ends. Germline V gene sequence: CDR1 MGHRA, CDR2 YSYEKL. CDR3 nucleotides: TGCGCCAGCAGCCAAGGCCAGAGGGTCGGGTACGAGCAGTACTTC. Its translation: CASSQGQRVGYEQYF.

The CDR3 bases are TGCGCCAGTTCCCGGGACGGCGACACCTATGGCTACACCTTC. It translates to CASSRDGDTYGYTF. V gene TRBV5-1 combines with J gene TRBJ1-2, with a weak D call TRBD1 (5 bases). V was clipped by 8 bases and J by 4 bases, with 18 bases between them. Per germline, CDR1 SGHRS and CDR2 YFSETQ. The CDR3 loop spans 14 amino acids.

This chain connects TRBV5-1 to TRBJ2-1; D perhaps matches TRBD2 (6 bases). V was pared by 0 bases and J by 7 bases, with 20 bases between. This CDR3 comprises 17 residues. Germline CDR1 reads SGHRS; CDR2 reads YFSETQ. CDR3 residues: CASSLVGLGGEPNEQFF. The CDR3 nucleotides are TGCGCCAGCAGCTTGGTCGGGTTGGGCGGGGAGCCGAATGAGCAGTTCTTC.

This clonotype turned up a few times. The chain is built from TRBV29-1 and TRBJ1-2; D is undetermined. CDR1 is SQVTM, CDR2 ANQGSEA, per germline. V lost 3 bases and J lost 6, with 8 bases in between. CDR3 size: 11 residues. This chain's CDR3 is CSVDGLDGYTF. DNA of the CDR3: TGCAGCGTTGATGGGCTGGATGGCTACACCTTC.

The rearrangement links TRBV27 to TRBJ1-1, with D perhaps TRBD1 (6 bases). The CDR3 runs to 14 residues. V lost 6 bases and J 1 base, leaving 12 bases between the germline ends. Looked up from germline, CDR1 is MNHEY and CDR2 is SMNVEV (reference sequence). The DNA for the CDR3 is TGTGCCAGCAGATCGGTAGGGGGGAACACTGAAGCTTTCTTT. Translation: CASRSVGGNTEAFF.

This clonotype was counted many times. The chain employs TRBV20-1 and TRBJ2-3, with TRBD2 matching over 10 bases. This CDR3 comprises 15 residues. CDR1 is DFQATT, CDR2 SNEGSKA, per germline (reference sequence). With V trimmed by 2 bases and J by 6 bases, 8 bases remained unmatched. The CDR3 DNA is TGCAGTGCTAGACTTCCTAGCGGGAGATCGGATACGCAGTATTTT. It is translated as CSARLPSGRSDTQYF.

The chain uses TRBV12-3 or TRBV12-4 and TRBJ1-2, with D unclear. With 1 base removed from V and 6 bases from J, the gap between germline ends came to 12 bases. CDR3 length equals 14 residues. CDR3 sequence reads: CASSLGEGRNGYTF. CDR3 nucleotides: TGTGCCAGCAGTTTAGGCGAAGGTCGCAATGGCTACACCTTC.

V usage is TRBV12-3 or TRBV12-4 and J usage is TRBJ2-1; no clear D. This CDR3 has 12 residues. Trimming pared 3 bases from V and 14 bases from J, leaving 14 bases between. The DNA for the CDR3 is TGTGCCAGCAGTTTTAGTAGATTTTTTGAGTTCTTC. Amino acid sequence: CASSFSRFFEFF.

The rearrangement links TRBV19 to TRBJ1-2; 10 bases are a match to TRBD1. Germline assignment: CDR1 LNHDA and CDR2 SQIVND (reference sequence). This CDR3 is 14 amino acids long. The ends lost 6 bases at V and 4 bases at J; junction bases unmatched: 5. The chain's CDR3 is CASSAGTGAYGYTF. The CDR3 coding sequence is TGTGCCAGTAGCGCCGGGACAGGGGCCTATGGCTACACCTTC.

This clonotype was counted at least ten times. The CDR3 DNA follows: TGTGCCAGCAGCTTACGGATGAGCTATGGCTACACCTTC. This codes for CASSLRMSYGYTF. The J gene is TRBJ1-2, the V gene TRBV7-8, with D unclear. V was pared by 2 bases and J by 4 bases, with 8 bases between. The CDR3 sequence is 13 residues long. The germline CDR1 and CDR2 sequences are SGHVS and FQNEAQ.

This clonotype has at least ten counts. The chain employs TRBV28 and TRBJ2-2, with TRBD1 matching over 9 bases. The CDR3 totals 16 residues. V shed 4 bases, J shed 6 bases, and the junction held 9 bases outside the gene matches. The germline CDR1 and CDR2 sequences are MDHEN and SYDVKM. CDR3 nucleotides: TGTGCCAGCAGTTCCACGGGACAGGGACGACCCGGGGAGCTGTTTTTT. Translating it yields CASSSTGQGRPGELFF.